These 20 T cell receptor beta chains came from one sample sequenced in a study of T cell responses to AZD1222 COVID-19 vaccine. The method was immunoSEQ multiplex PCR; TCRdb's version includes in-frame clones alone and lacks a portion of them. The repertoire holds 150,000 to 200,000 clones, with 94% as singletons. The sample in question was peripheral blood, obtained on day 0 of AZD1222 vaccination. Receptors originate from an adult in good health.

The gene calls are TRBV29-1 and TRBJ2-7, with TRBD1 identical over 8 bases. Germline CDR1 SQVTM, CDR2 ANQGSEA. Unmatched junction bases numbered 4, after V lost 8 bases and J lost 1 base. CDR3 size: 12 residues. CDR3 sequence (DNA): TGCAGCTATACAGGGGGGTCCTACGAGCAGTACTTC. Protein product: CSYTGGSYEQYF.

This chain connects TRBV11-1 to TRBJ2-1; the D is unclear. The length of the CDR3 is 13 residues. Trimming removed 1 base at V and 4 bases at J, with 5 bases between. The V gene's germline CDR1 is SGHAT and CDR2 FQDESV (reference sequence). CDR3 in amino acids: CASSLGGYNEQFF. CDR3 sequence (DNA): TGTGCCAGCAGCTTAGGCGGTTACAATGAGCAGTTCTTC.

The CDR3 DNA is TGTGCTAGTGGCCTTAAGGGGAGGGGCTACACCTTC. Translating it yields CASGLKGRGYTF. This chain links TRBV12-5 with TRBJ1-2; a possible D gene is TRBD1 (5 bases). The CDR3 totals 12 residues. CDR1 is LGHNT, CDR2 FRNRAP, per germline. Deletions cut 6 bases from V and 8 bases from J, with 13 bases between.

In its sample, this clone was seen a few times. This chain uses TRBV7-9 with TRBJ2-7; D might be TRBD2 (5 bases). The length of the CDR3 is 14 residues. V was shortened by 1 base and J by 4 bases, with 11 bases between the two germline ends. CDR1 and CDR2 from the germline V gene are SEHNR and FQNEAQ (reference sequence). In DNA, the CDR3 is TGTGCCAGCAGCTTAGGAGGGATGGGGTACGAGCAGTACTTC. Translation: CASSLGGMGYEQYF.

DNA for the CDR3: TGTGCCAGCACCCCCACGCCAGGGGGTAAGTACAATGAGCAGTTCTTC. Its protein is CASTPTPGGKYNEQFF. The V call is TRBV7-2, the J call TRBJ2-1; 7 bases align to TRBD1. V was pared by 7 bases and J by 4 bases, with 13 bases of the junction left unmatched. The CDR3 spans 16 residues. Germline CDR1 reads SGHTA; CDR2 reads FQGNSA.

The chain is built from TRBV2 and TRBJ1-1; 7 nucleotides line up with TRBD1. CDR1 is SNHLY, CDR2 FYNNEI, per germline. There are 15 residues in the CDR3. Unmatched junction bases numbered 5, after V lost 4 bases and J lost 0 bases. The CDR3 DNA is TGTGCCAGCAGTGTAGAGGGGACAGTGAACACTGAAGCTTTCTTT. Translating gives CASSVEGTVNTEAFF.

This rearrangement joins TRBV30 to TRBJ1-3; D uncertain. The V end lost 4 bases, the J end lost 1 base, and 5 bases lay between the germline ends. The CDR3 covers 12 residues. Germline lookup yields CDR1 GTSNPN and CDR2 SVGIG (reference sequence). CDR3 in DNA: TGTGCCTGGACCGAATCTGGAAACACCATATATTTT. It yields the protein CAWTESGNTIYF.

The gene calls are TRBV7-2 and TRBJ2-7; 12 bases are shared with TRBD2. This CDR3 has 15 amino acids. The ends lost 5 bases at V and 5 bases at J; junction bases unmatched: 7. Germline V CDR1 and CDR2: SGHTA, FQGNSA. The CDR3 protein is CASSLSGLAGNEQYF. The DNA for the CDR3 is TGTGCCAGCAGCCTATCGGGACTAGCGGGCAACGAGCAGTACTTC.

The V gene is TRBV19, the J gene TRBJ1-5; D is perhaps TRBD1 (6 bases). Trimming stripped 1 base from V and 8 bases from J, with 24 bases between. Germline V CDR1 and CDR2: LNHDA, SQIVND (reference sequence). The CDR3 extends over 18 amino acids. CDR3 sequence: CASSIATGPGAGVEPQHF. The CDR3 region has the DNA TGTGCCAGTAGTATAGCAACGGGTCCCGGGGCAGGGGTTGAGCCCCAGCATTTT.

V usage is TRBV5-1 and J usage is TRBJ1-4; TRBD1 matches 10 bases. Germline CDR1 reads SGHRS; CDR2 reads YFSETQ. The CDR3 covers 15 residues. V lost 0 bases, J lost 6 bases, and 2 bases stayed unmatched. CDR3 nucleotide sequence: TGCGCCAGCAGCTTGGCTGACAGGGGGCATGAAAAACTGTTTTTT. Residues: CASSLADRGHEKLFF.

The rearrangement uses TRBV13 and TRBJ2-3; 8 bases are a match to TRBD2. The CDR3 consists of 17 residues. V trimming: 4 bases; J trimming: 5 bases; junction bases outside the gene matches: 14. Germline V lookup: CDR1 PRHDT, CDR2 FYEKMQ (reference sequence). DNA for the CDR3: TGTGCCAGCAGCTCCCGGCGCAGCGGGAGAGGGGTAGATACGCAGTATTTT. Translation: CASSSRRSGRGVDTQYF.

The chain carries TRBV12-5 and TRBJ1-1; D not resolved. V lost 2 bases to trimming and J lost 1 base, with 5 bases between them. Germline CDR1 is LGHNT and CDR2 is FRNRAP. The CDR3 totals 13 residues. The CDR3 bases are TGTGCTAGTGGTTTGACGGCGAACACTGAAGCTTTCTTT. Protein: CASGLTANTEAFF. The full variable domain, rest sourced from reference TRBV12-5 and TRBJ1-1, is DARVTQTPRHKVTEMGQEVTMRCQPILGHNTVFWYRQTMMQGLELLAYFRNRAPLDDSGMPKDRFSAEMPDATLATLKIQPSEPRDSAVYFCASGLTANTEAFFGQGTRLTVV.

The gene calls are TRBV5-5 and TRBJ2-1; D call uncertain. The germline gives CDR1 SGHKS, CDR2 YYEKEE (reference sequence). Between the trimmed V and J ends, which lost 0 bases and 4 bases, there was a span of 8 bases. The CDR3 length is 14 residues. The CDR3 is CASSLVPVYNEQFF. CDR3 nucleotide sequence: TGTGCCAGCAGCTTGGTTCCAGTTTACAATGAGCAGTTCTTC.

The chain recombines TRBV4-1 with TRBJ1-3; maybe TRBD1 (5 bases). Germline V gene data show CDR1 as MGHRA and CDR2 as YSYEKL. The CDR3 is made up of 14 amino acids. V gave up 5 bases and J gave up 2 bases, with 10 bases separating them. CDR3 in DNA: TGCGCCAGCAGCACCAGGGTTACTGGAAACACCATATATTTT. This encodes CASSTRVTGNTIYF.

The chain recombines TRBV4-1 with TRBJ2-1; D tentatively reads TRBD1 or TRBD2 (5 bases each). CDR3 length: 17 residues. In germline, CDR1 is MGHRA, CDR2 YSYEKL. Trimming left V 4 bases short and J 0 bases short, with 16 bases between. As DNA, the CDR3 is TGCGCCAGCAGCCCCCCTTGGGGGTGGAGCTCCTACAATGAGCAGTTCTTC. This gives the protein CASSPPWGWSSYNEQFF.

This chain uses TRBV7-6 with TRBJ1-4; perhaps TRBD1 as D (5 bases). Germline V gives CDR1 SGHVS, CDR2 FNYEAQ. Trimming removed 5 bases at V and 10 bases at J, with 23 bases between. The CDR3 is made up of 16 amino acids. The CDR3 sequence is CASSANSGTLPGKLFF. CDR3 sequence (DNA): TGTGCCAGCAGCGCGAATTCCGGGACCCTGCCCGGAAAACTGTTTTTT.

The chain is built from TRBV25-1 and TRBJ1-1, with D unresolved. CDR3 length equals 13 residues. V lost 7 bases to trimming and J lost 3 bases, with 12 bases between them. CDR1 and CDR2 (germline): MGHDK, SYGVNS. CDR3 region: CASTKVGDTEAFF. CDR3 nucleotides: TGTGCCAGCACCAAGGTCGGAGACACTGAAGCTTTCTTT.

The chain employs TRBV5-1 and TRBJ2-7; D is perhaps TRBD1 or TRBD2 (5 bases each). The CDR3 extends over 15 amino acids. The ends were cut back, 3 bases at V and 1 base at J, with 14 bases in the middle. The germline V gene encodes CDR1 SGHRS and CDR2 YFSETQ. The DNA for the CDR3 is TGCGCCAGCAGCTGGGACGGGGTTGGATCCTACGAGCAGTACTTC. Amino acids: CASSWDGVGSYEQYF.

This chain connects TRBV30 to TRBJ1-2; tentative D call: TRBD1 (5 bases). The CDR3 spans 14 residues. Germline values: CDR1 GTSNPN, CDR2 SVGIG (reference sequence). V lost 1 base to trimming and J lost 4 bases, with 13 bases between them. CDR3 bases: TGTGCCTGGAGTGAGGTGGGGGTTGGCTATGGCTACACCTTC. This encodes CAWSEVGVGYGYTF.

This clone appeared a single time. The chain joins TRBV7-2 to TRBJ1-4, with TRBD1 as a possible D gene (5 bases). Germline V gene lookup returns CDR1 SGHTA and CDR2 FQGNSA. The CDR3 sequence is 16 residues long. V was pared by 3 bases and J by 7 bases, with 18 bases between. Here the CDR3 DNA reads TGTGCCAGCAGCTTCGCGGCGGCAGGTGGGGGTGAAAAACTGTTTTTT. Translating it yields CASSFAAAGGGEKLFF. The full variable domain, in which reference TRBV7-2 and TRBJ1-4 provide the parts outside the CDR3, is GAGVSQSPSNKVTEKGKDVELRCDPISGHTALYWYRQSLGQGLEFLIYFQGNSAPDKSGLPSDRFSAERTGGSVSTLTIQRTQQEDSAVYLCASSFAAAGGGEKLFFGSGTQLSVL.